The 18 T cell receptor beta chains in this list originate from one sample, sequenced in a study of blood T cell repertoires in COVID-19 (TCRdb year 2020). Receptor amplification or capture employed the immunoSEQ multiplex PCR assay. TCRdb's version of the immuneACCESS table is confined to in-frame rearrangements and falls short of the full clone set. An unresolved V gene accounts for under half of the shortfall where checked; the remainder is of unknown origin. The sample table contains under 250,000 clones; only one count was recorded for 75% to 85% of them. Of the sample, approximately 9% is held by the ten largest clones. The sample consisted of PBMCs or T cells enriched from blood (not recorded which). These receptors were collected from a woman between 45 and 65 years old with acute COVID-19.

This sequence joins TRBV5-6 and TRBJ1-2; D call uncertain. Trimming stripped 0 bases from V and 4 bases from J, with 10 bases between. Germline values: CDR1 SGHDT, CDR2 YYEEEE. The CDR3 extends over 14 amino acids. In DNA, the CDR3 is TGTGCCAGCAGCTTGGCTCAGATTACCTATGGCTACACCTTC. Its protein is CASSLAQITYGYTF.

The rearrangement links TRBV6-4 to TRBJ2-5; 7 nucleotides line up with TRBD1. With 0 bases clipped from V and 5 bases from J, the junction kept 33 bases outside the gene matches. The CDR3 is 24 residues long. Looked up from germline, CDR1 is MRHNA and CDR2 is SNTAGT. The CDR3 region has the DNA TGTGCCAGCAGTGACTCGAGTCCGCCCGAGTCACAGGTAGGACTGAGCCAGGGACAGGAGACCCAGTACTTC. As protein: CASSDSSPPESQVGLSQGQETQYF.

V is TRBV9 and J is TRBJ1-5; D is possibly TRBD1 (5 bases). Germline-derived CDR1 and CDR2 are SGDLS and YYNGEE. The CDR3 sequence is 15 residues long. V shed 0 bases and J shed 3 bases, with 10 bases lying between them. The CDR3 DNA is TGTGCCAGCAGCGTAGACGGGGGTGACAATCAGCCCCAGCATTTT. Translation gives CASSVDGGDNQPQHF.

V and J are TRBV11-2 and TRBJ1-2; a possible D gene is TRBD1 (5 bases). V dropped 5 bases and J dropped 5 bases, with 15 bases sitting between them. CDR1 is SGHAT, CDR2 FQNNGV, per germline. The CDR3 extends over 14 amino acids. CDR3 protein: CASSHPTVLYGYTF. DNA for the CDR3: TGTGCCAGCAGCCACCCGACAGTTTTATATGGCTACACCTTC.

The chain uses TRBV7-2 and TRBJ1-5; tentatively, D is TRBD1 (5 bases). The CDR3 has 15 residues. The germline gives CDR1 SGHTA, CDR2 FQGNSA. The V end was cut by 6 bases, the J end by 4 bases, with 16 bases between. For the CDR3, the DNA is TGTGCCAGCAGTTTCCGAGGGGCGGGAAATCAGCCCCAGCATTTT. Its protein is CASSFRGAGNQPQHF.

The genes are TRBV27 and TRBJ1-1; TRBD1 aligns across 12 bases. The CDR3 has 18 residues. The germline gives CDR1 MNHEY, CDR2 SMNVEV (reference sequence). J lost 5 bases, V lost 4 bases, and 14 bases had no gene match. The CDR3 sequence is CASSSTPGQGAGNTEAFF. In nucleotides, the CDR3 is TGTGCCAGCAGTTCAACGCCGGGACAGGGGGCGGGGAATACTGAAGCTTTCTTT.

This chain joins TRBV7-2 and TRBJ1-1; D is perhaps TRBD1 (5 bases). The germline V gene encodes CDR1 SGHTA and CDR2 FQGNSA. The CDR3 loop spans 13 amino acids. The V gene lost 8 bases and the J gene lost 5 bases, with 15 bases spanning the gap. The CDR3, as DNA: TGTGCCAGCCGGGGACTGCAGCGGACTGAAGCTTTCTTT. Residues: CASRGLQRTEAFF.

This clone was seen only once. The chain has TRBV4-2 and TRBJ2-1; 9 nucleotides align to TRBD2. This CDR3 has 15 residues. J was trimmed by 8 bases and V by 0 bases; bases with no gene match: 5. In germline, CDR1 is LGHNA, CDR2 YNFKEQ. The CDR3 spells CASSQERGGSDEQFF. In nucleotides, the CDR3 is TGTGCCAGCAGCCAAGAGCGGGGGGGCAGTGATGAGCAGTTCTTC.

CDR3 protein: CATKGQWGHEQYF. As DNA, the CDR3 is TGTGCCACCAAGGGACAGTGGGGGCACGAGCAGTACTTC. The rearrangement links TRBV27 to TRBJ2-7; TRBD1 agrees at 7 bases. Unmatched junction bases numbered 11, after V lost 10 bases and J lost 5 bases. Germline values: CDR1 MNHEY, CDR2 SMNVEV (reference sequence). The CDR3 loop spans 13 amino acids.

This sequence joins TRBV4-1 and TRBJ1-3, with 7 bases lining up with TRBD1. Unmatched junction bases numbered 6, after V lost 5 bases and J lost 2 bases. Germline V gene sequence: CDR1 MGHRA, CDR2 YSYEKL. The length of the CDR3 is 15 residues. The CDR3 sequence: CASSTPRGAGNTIYF. CDR3 DNA: TGCGCCAGCAGCACCCCCAGGGGGGCTGGAAACACCATATATTTT.

Only one count was recorded for this clone. CDR3 bases: TGTGCCAGCAGTTTAGCGACAGGTTACAATTCACCCCTCCACTTT. Its protein is CASSLATGYNSPLHF. The chain combines TRBV27 with TRBJ1-6; D perhaps matches TRBD1 (6 bases). V dropped 2 bases and J dropped 7 bases, with 12 bases sitting between them. This CDR3 is 15 amino acids long. From germline, CDR1 is MNHEY and CDR2 SMNVEV (reference sequence).

The chain carries TRBV9 and TRBJ1-1, with unresolved D. Trimming cost V 3 bases and J 0 bases, with 12 bases left between them. The CDR3 consists of 15 residues. Germline V gene lookup returns CDR1 SGDLS and CDR2 YYNGEE. The CDR3 DNA follows: TGTGCCAGCAGCGCTAGAGGATCTTTGAACACTGAAGCTTTCTTT. Its protein is CASSARGSLNTEAFF.

V usage is TRBV6-4 and J usage is TRBJ2-1; no clear D gene. This CDR3 spans 15 amino acids. The V end lost 5 bases, the J end lost 0 bases, and 11 bases lay between the germline ends. Germline CDR1 reads MRHNA; CDR2 reads SNTAGT. The CDR3 sequence is CASSSDTFSYNEQFF. CDR3 coding DNA: TGTGCCAGCAGTTCCGACACCTTCTCCTACAATGAGCAGTTCTTC.

The chain couples TRBV5-1 to TRBJ2-1, with D unclear. Germline V CDR1 and CDR2: SGHRS, YFSETQ. There are 16 residues in the CDR3. The V and J ends lost 5 bases and 0 bases respectively, with 15 bases between them. The CDR3 DNA sequence: TGCGCCAGCAGTAATCGAAATCCAGGCTCCTACAATGAGCAGTTCTTC. This codes for CASSNRNPGSYNEQFF.

Only a few counts were recorded for this clone. V gene TRBV7-6 combines with J gene TRBJ2-5, with D possibly being TRBD1 (6 bases). V shed 1 base and J shed 5 bases, with 14 bases lying between them. This CDR3 has 15 residues. Germline CDR1 SGHVS, CDR2 FNYEAQ. This CDR3 reads CASSLETGRSETQYF. CDR3 nucleotide sequence: TGTGCCAGCAGCTTAGAGACAGGCCGTTCGGAGACCCAGTACTTC.

This clone occurred a few times. J is TRBJ1-6 and V is TRBV19; possibly TRBD1 for D (5 bases). CDR3 length equals 15 residues. Trimming removed 3 bases from V and 6 bases from J, with 12 bases in between. CDR1 is LNHDA, CDR2 SQIVND, per germline (reference sequence). The DNA for the CDR3 is TGTGCCAGTAGTATTTTGTGGGGGGGTAATTCACCCCTCCACTTT. Its translation is CASSILWGGNSPLHF.

V usage is TRBV3-1 (or the pseudogene TRBV3-2) and J usage is TRBJ2-1, with 11 bases identical to TRBD1. This CDR3 region has 14 residues. In germline, CDR1 is LGHDT, CDR2 YNNKEL (reference sequence). V lost 2 bases and J lost 7; bases outside the gene matches: 1. This CDR3 reads CASSQRDRGNEQFF. CDR3 bases: TGTGCCAGCAGCCAACGGGACAGGGGGAATGAGCAGTTCTTC.

The V gene is TRBV27, the J gene TRBJ1-4, with TRBD1 matching 9 bases. Trimming removed 8 bases from V and 8 bases from J; junction bases left unmatched: 9. The CDR3 has 14 residues. The germline CDR1 and CDR2 sequences are MNHEY and SMNVEV (reference sequence). The CDR3 nucleotides are TGTGCCAGCGGGGCGGGACAGGGCGGCGAAAAACTGTTTTTT. It specifies CASGAGQGGEKLFF.